Ten or more counts support the clone carrying this T cell receptor beta chain. The data were obtained in a study of neurological immune-mediated disorders. With V trimmed by 1 base and J by 2 bases, 11 bases remained unmatched. CDR1 is KGHSH and CDR2 is LQKENI in the germline V gene. The CDR3 runs to 17 residues. The sorted libraries were made from approximately 1 million CD4+ or CD8+ T cells. From 15-18 subjects, each sequencing run yielded over 160 million TCR-beta sequences. TCRdb reprocessed the 5' RACE reads with MiXCR, giving one entry per CDR3 protein. Counted here are 45,000 or so distinct CDR3 sequences, about 6% occurring once; the ten biggest clones make up around 0.6%.

The sequenced sample consisted of CD4+ T cells from blood. The TCR originated in a woman aged 40 to 55 in good health. The chain uses TRBV18 and TRBJ2-7; the match to TRBD1 covers 7 bases. CDR3 in DNA: TGTGCCAGCTCACCACGCGAAAACAGGGGTTCCACCTACGAGCAGTACTTC. It codes for CASSPRENRGSTYEQYF.